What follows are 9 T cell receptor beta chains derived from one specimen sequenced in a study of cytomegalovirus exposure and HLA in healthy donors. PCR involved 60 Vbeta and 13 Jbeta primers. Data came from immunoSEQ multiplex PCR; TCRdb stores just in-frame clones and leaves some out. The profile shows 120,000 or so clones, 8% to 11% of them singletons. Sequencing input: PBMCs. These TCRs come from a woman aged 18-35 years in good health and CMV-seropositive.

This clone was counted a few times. The CDR3 reads CASSGRAGYEQYF. CDR3 in DNA: TGTGCCAGTAGCGGGAGGGCAGGGTACGAGCAGTACTTC. The chain uses TRBV19 and TRBJ2-7; 8 bases line up with TRBD2. Trimming at V came to 6 bases and at J to 4 bases, leaving 5 bases not matched to a gene. CDR3 length: 13 amino acids. Germline V CDR1 and CDR2: LNHDA, SQIVND (reference sequence).

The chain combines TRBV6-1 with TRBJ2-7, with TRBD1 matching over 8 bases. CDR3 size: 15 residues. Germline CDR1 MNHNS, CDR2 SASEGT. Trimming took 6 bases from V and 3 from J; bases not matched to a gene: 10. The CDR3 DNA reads TGTGCCAGCAGATACGGACAGGGTTCGGGCTACGAGCAGTACTTC. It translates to CASRYGQGSGYEQYF.

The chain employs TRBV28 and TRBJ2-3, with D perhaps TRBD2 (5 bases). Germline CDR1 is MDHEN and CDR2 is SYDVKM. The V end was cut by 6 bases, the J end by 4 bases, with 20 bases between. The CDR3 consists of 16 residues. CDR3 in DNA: TGTGCCAGCAGACTATCCGGAGGTTGGCGCGCAGATACGCAGTATTTT. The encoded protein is CASRLSGGWRADTQYF.

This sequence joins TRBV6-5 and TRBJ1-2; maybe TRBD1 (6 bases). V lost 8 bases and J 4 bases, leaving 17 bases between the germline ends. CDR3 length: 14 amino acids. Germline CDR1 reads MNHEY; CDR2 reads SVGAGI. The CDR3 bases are TGTGCCAGCTCCCAACGGGGGGCTCCCTATGGCTACACCTTC. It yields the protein CASSQRGAPYGYTF.

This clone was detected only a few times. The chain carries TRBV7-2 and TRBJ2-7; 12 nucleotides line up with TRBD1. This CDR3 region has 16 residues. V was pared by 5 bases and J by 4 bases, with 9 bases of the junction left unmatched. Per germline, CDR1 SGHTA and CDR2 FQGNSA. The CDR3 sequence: CASSTTGTGGFYEQYF. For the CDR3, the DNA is TGTGCCAGCAGCACAACCGGGACAGGGGGCTTTTACGAGCAGTACTTC.

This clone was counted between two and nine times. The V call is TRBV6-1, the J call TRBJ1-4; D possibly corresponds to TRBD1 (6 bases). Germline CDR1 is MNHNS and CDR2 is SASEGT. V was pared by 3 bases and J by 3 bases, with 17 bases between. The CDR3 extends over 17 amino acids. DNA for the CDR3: TGTGCCAGCAGTGATAGTGTGGGGGCGAAGGCTAATGAAAAACTGTTTTTT. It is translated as CASSDSVGAKANEKLFF.

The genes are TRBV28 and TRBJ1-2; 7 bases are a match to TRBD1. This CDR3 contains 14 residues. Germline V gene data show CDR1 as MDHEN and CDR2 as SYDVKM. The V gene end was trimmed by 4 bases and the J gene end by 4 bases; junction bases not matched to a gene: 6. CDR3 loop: CASSSTTGSYGYTF. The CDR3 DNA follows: TGTGCCAGCAGTTCCACGACAGGGAGCTATGGCTACACCTTC.

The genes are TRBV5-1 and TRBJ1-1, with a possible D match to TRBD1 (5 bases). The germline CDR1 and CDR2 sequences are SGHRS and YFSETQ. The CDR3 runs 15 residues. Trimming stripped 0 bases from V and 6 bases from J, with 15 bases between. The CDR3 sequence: CASSLVGLDSSEAFF. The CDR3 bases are TGCGCCAGCAGCTTGGTGGGGCTAGACAGCTCTGAAGCTTTCTTT.

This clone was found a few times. The CDR3 nucleotides read TGTGCCAGCAGCTCCCTAGCGGACAGAGCCAAAAACATTCAGTACTTC. This gives the protein CASSSLADRAKNIQYF. This chain joins TRBV7-9 and TRBJ2-4; TRBD2 is a possible D gene (7 bases). CDR1 and CDR2 from the germline V gene are SEHNR and FQNEAQ (reference sequence). This CDR3 is built from 16 residues. Deletions cut 4 bases from V and 0 bases from J, with 13 bases between. The entire variable domain, with the rest obtained from reference TRBV7-9 and TRBJ2-4, is as follows: DTGVSQNPRHKITKRGQNVTFRCDPISEHNRLYWYRQTLGQGPEFLTYFQNEAQLEKSRLLSDRFSAERPKGSFSTLEIQRTEQGDSAMYLCASSSLADRAKNIQYFGAGTRLSVL.